The T cell receptor beta chain described here comes from a study of CXCR3-negative and CXCR3-positive naive CD8 T cells. The study's findings and limits: Naive subsets were similarly diverse, while memory CD8+ repertoires were much less diverse. When CXCR3-positive naive cells were set against CXCR3-negative naive cells, the former had more hydrophobic TRB CDR3s.

The TRB libraries of cDNA were built by UMI-labeled 5' RACE. TCRdb reanalyzed the 5' RACE reads, giving one entry per CDR3 protein sequence and no DNA. This sample contains 41,000 or so distinct CDR3 sequences. Of note for this clonotype: Its specificity is not known.

The sequence was collected from a human donor in good health. Some clones in this sample may be carry-over from other donors' samples. Sequencing was done on a sample of naive CXCR3- CD8+ T cells from blood. Documented subset: CD45RO-CCR7+CD27+CD95- naive CD8+ T cells lacking CXCR3 (TNR3-).

The CDR3 is CASSLRPPPREKLFF. The V gene is TRBV21-1, the J gene TRBJ1-4. TRBV21-1 is termed a pseudogene. This CDR3 spans 15 amino acids.